This TCR beta chain was recovered during a study of T cell responses to AZD1222 COVID-19 vaccine. Produced via immunoSEQ multiplex PCR; TCRdb's table is partial and in-frame only. The sample has approximately 160,000 clones, approximately 90% seen once. The V end lost 4 bases, the J end lost 2 bases, and 17 bases lay between the germline ends. The CDR3 consists of 16 residues. Germline V gene lookup returns CDR1 MGHRA and CDR2 YSYEKL. The TCR originated in an adult in good health. The chain couples TRBV4-1 to TRBJ1-2; D remains ambiguous. The starting material was peripheral blood, obtained on day 0 of AZD1222 vaccination. The chain's CDR3 is CASSPTTSPLNYGYTF. For the CDR3, the DNA is TGCGCCAGCAGCCCGACCACAAGCCCTTTAAACTATGGCTACACCTTC.